This T cell receptor (beta chain) was identified in a study of blood T cells in healthy people across ages. There are 15 residues in the CDR3. PCR was performed a second time for 7 to 11 cycles using a sample-barcoded 5' primer and a J-beta primer mix. TCRdb used MiXCR to reprocess the 5' RACE reads, holding one entry per CDR3 protein. Altogether around 710,000 distinct CDR3 sequences are present, 35% to 45% being singletons, with the ten largest covering about 20%. Specimen: blood. The TCR was taken from a woman in her fifties or sixties in good health. This rearrangement joins TRBV21-1 to TRBJ2-3; the table's D call TRBD1 went unverified against the DNA. TRBV21-1 represents a pseudogene. The CDR3 nucleotides are TGTGCCAGCAGCATTCTACAGGGGGCTGGAGATACGCAGTATTTT. This translates into CASSILQGAGDTQYF.